The 7 T cell receptor beta chains below all came from one sample that was sequenced in a study of cytomegalovirus exposure and HLA in healthy donors. The PCR was carried out with 60 Vbeta primers and 13 Jbeta primers. Sequenced by immunoSEQ multiplex PCR; TCRdb stores in-frame clones only, minus some. The sample records tens of thousands of clones, about 60% being singletons. The source material was PBMCs. The receptors here all came from a woman aged 25 to 39 in good health and CMV-seronegative.

The chain has TRBV5-6 and TRBJ2-1; tentative D call: TRBD1 (5 bases). The V end was cut by 0 bases, the J end by 4 bases, with 11 bases between. Germline V CDR1 and CDR2: SGHDT, YYEEEE. There are 15 residues in the CDR3. CDR3 amino acids: CASSLVQANYNEQFF. DNA of the CDR3: TGTGCCAGCAGCTTGGTACAGGCTAATTACAATGAGCAGTTCTTC.

The chain employs TRBV5-1 and TRBJ2-1, with D tentatively TRBD2 (6 bases). The CDR3 runs 15 residues. Germline V gene data show CDR1 as SGHRS and CDR2 as YFSETQ. V was cut by 0 bases and J by 9 bases, with 16 bases left in between. The CDR3: CASSLAGSKPTEQFF. The DNA of the CDR3 is TGCGCCAGCAGCTTGGCCGGGAGCAAACCTACTGAGCAGTTCTTC. Full variable domain (missing parts from reference TRBV5-1 and TRBJ2-1): KAGVTQTPRYLIKTRGQQVTLSCSPISGHRSVSWYQQTPGQGLQFLFEYFSETQRNKGNFPGRFSGRQFSNSRSEMNVSTLELGDSALYLCASSLAGSKPTEQFFGPGTRLTVL.

The chain links TRBV15 to TRBJ1-5, with 7 bases aligning to TRBD1. After removal of 2 bases from V and 7 bases from J, the junction contained 8 bases not matched to a gene. Germline CDR1 reads LNHNV; CDR2 reads YYDKDF (reference sequence). There are 15 residues in the CDR3. The CDR3 DNA reads as TGTGCCACCAGCAGATACAGGGGCATTGGACAGCCCCAGCATTTT. This sequence encodes CATSRYRGIGQPQHF.

CDR3 sequence (DNA): TGTGCCAGCTCACCATCCGGGACAGGGGGCAAGGTCTACGAGCAGTACTTC. Protein: CASSPSGTGGKVYEQYF. The rearrangement links TRBV18 to TRBJ2-7; 12 bases agree with TRBD1. The V and J ends lost 2 bases and 3 bases, in that order; junction bases with no gene match: 8. CDR1 KGHSH and CDR2 LQKENI come from the germline V gene. The CDR3 is 17 amino acids. Full variable domain (remainder filled in from reference TRBV18 and TRBJ2-7): NAGVMQNPRHLVRRRGQEARLRCSPMKGHSHVYWYRQLPEEGLKFMVYLQKENIIDESGMPKERFSAEFPKEGPSILRIQQVVRGDSAAYFCASSPSGTGGKVYEQYFGPGTRLTVT.

This chain connects TRBV5-1 to TRBJ2-5; 9 nucleotides align to TRBD1. V dropped 4 bases and J dropped 4; count of bases not matched to a gene: 5. Germline assignment: CDR1 SGHRS and CDR2 YFSETQ. CDR3 length equals 14 residues. CDR3 loop: CASSAQGAGETQYF. CDR3 sequence (DNA): TGCGCCAGCAGCGCACAGGGGGCAGGAGAGACCCAGTACTTC.

This clone was detected a few times. The chain couples TRBV5-5 to TRBJ1-6; 9 bases agree with TRBD1. CDR1 and CDR2 from the germline V gene are SGHKS and YYEKEE (reference sequence). The CDR3 runs 17 residues. V lost 0 bases, J lost 7 bases, and 8 bases stayed unmatched. CDR3 sequence (DNA): TGTGCCAGCAGCTTGGTGGGACAGGGTACCTCCAATTCACCCCTCCACTTT. This translates into CASSLVGQGTSNSPLHF.

The chain uses TRBV6-6 and TRBJ2-2, with D possibly being TRBD1 (5 bases). Per the germline V gene, CDR1 is MNHNY and CDR2 is SVGAGI (reference sequence). V dropped 6 bases and J dropped 6 bases, with 14 bases sitting between them. The CDR3 covers 14 residues. Here the CDR3 DNA reads TGTGCCAGCAGCGACGGGCAGGGCGCCGGGGAGCTGTTTTTT. Translated, it gives CASSDGQGAGELFF.